This T cell receptor (beta chain) came from a study of control samples from healthy donors and cancer patients. The CDR3 totals 16 residues. Only in-frame clones appear in the TCRdb table, and some are missing; sequencing was by immunoSEQ multiplex PCR. This table has 150,000 to 200,000 clones, just over 85% appearing once. Material: blood. The source is a man aged 18 to 29 in good health. V usage is TRBV21-1 and J usage is TRBJ2-5. TRBV21-1 is labeled a pseudogene. CDR3 sequence: CASPKRARWGQETQYF. The CDR3 nucleotides are TGTGCCAGCCCCAAACGGGCTAGATGGGGCCAAGAGACCCAGTACTTC.